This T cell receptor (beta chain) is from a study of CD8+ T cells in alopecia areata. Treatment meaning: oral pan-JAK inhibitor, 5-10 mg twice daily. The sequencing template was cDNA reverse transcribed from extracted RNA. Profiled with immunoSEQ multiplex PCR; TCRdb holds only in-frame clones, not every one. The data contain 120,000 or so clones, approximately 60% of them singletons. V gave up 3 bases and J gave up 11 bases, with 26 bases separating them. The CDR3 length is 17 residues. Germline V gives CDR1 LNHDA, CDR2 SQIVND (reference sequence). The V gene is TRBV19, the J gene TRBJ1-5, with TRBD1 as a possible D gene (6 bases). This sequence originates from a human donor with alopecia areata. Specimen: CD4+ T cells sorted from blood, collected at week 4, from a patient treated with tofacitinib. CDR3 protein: CASSMFFERTAKSAQHF. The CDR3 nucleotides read TGTGCCAGTAGTATGTTTTTCGAGAGGACAGCGAAATCAGCCCAGCATTTT.